The 27 T cell receptor beta chains in this list originate from one sample, sequenced in a study of blood T cell repertoires in COVID-19. Assay used: immunoSEQ multiplex PCR; TCRdb lists only in-frame clones, some missing. The data contain tens of thousands of clones, approximately 78% of them seen just once; the ten biggest clones take up around 4%. The specimen was PBMCs or T cells enriched from blood (not recorded which). Every receptor here comes from a woman aged 35 to 49 with acute COVID-19.

A single count supports this clone. V and J are TRBV4-2 and TRBJ2-7, with D tentatively TRBD2 (5 bases). There are 14 residues in the CDR3. CDR1 is LGHNA, CDR2 YNFKEQ, per germline. V was pared by 0 bases and J by 1 base, with 7 bases between. This chain's CDR3 is CASSQDERSYEQYF. CDR3 DNA sequence: TGTGCCAGCAGCCAAGATGAGCGGTCCTACGAGCAGTACTTC.

The genes are TRBV27 and TRBJ2-3; 7 nucleotides align to TRBD2. Losses at the gene ends were 0 bases for V and 10 bases for J; bases not matched to a gene: 10. The germline V gene has CDR1 MNHEY and CDR2 SMNVEV (reference sequence). The CDR3 has 15 residues. The CDR3 DNA sequence: TGTGCCAGCAGTTTATCGTGGACTAGTTTTTGGGCGCAGTATTTT. It specifies CASSLSWTSFWAQYF.

The CDR3 is CAISAGGQGIGYTF. The CDR3 region has the DNA TGTGCCATCAGTGCCGGGGGACAGGGGATTGGCTACACCTTC. The chain joins TRBV10-3 to TRBJ1-2; TRBD1 aligns across 10 bases. Germline V lookup: CDR1 ENHRY, CDR2 SYGVKD. The junction had 6 bases not matched to a gene; V was cut back by 4 bases and J by 7 bases. The CDR3 has 14 residues.

The rearrangement links TRBV10-2 to TRBJ2-7, with D perhaps TRBD2 (5 bases). This CDR3 has 13 residues. Looked up from germline, CDR1 is WSHSY and CDR2 is SAAADI. The V and J ends lost 11 bases and 3 bases respectively, with 17 bases between them. CDR3 amino acids: CAGGGEKGYEQYF. The CDR3 coding sequence is TGCGCCGGCGGTGGGGAGAAGGGCTACGAGCAGTACTTC.

The V and J genes are TRBV19 and TRBJ2-5; TRBD2 agrees at 7 bases. This CDR3 contains 13 residues. With 5 bases clipped from V and 4 bases from J, the junction kept 4 bases outside the gene matches. Germline V CDR1 and CDR2: LNHDA, SQIVND (reference sequence). CDR3 nucleotides: TGTGCCAGTAGTTTTGGGGGGGGAGAGACCCAGTACTTC. This translates into CASSFGGGETQYF.

V and J are TRBV27 and TRBJ2-7; 10 nucleotides match TRBD1. Germline V gives CDR1 MNHEY, CDR2 SMNVEV (reference sequence). Losses at the gene ends were 4 bases for V and 2 bases for J; bases not matched to a gene: 5. The CDR3 loop spans 15 amino acids. For the CDR3, the DNA is TGTGCCAGCAGTTCAAGGGACAGGGGTACCTACGAGCAGTACTTC. This encodes CASSSRDRGTYEQYF.

The chain has TRBV24-1 and TRBJ1-1; D not resolved. V lost 6 bases and J 11 bases, leaving 6 bases between the germline ends. CDR1 is KGHDR and CDR2 is SFDVKD in the germline V gene. The CDR3 sequence is 9 residues long. CDR3 sequence (DNA): TGTGCCACCAGTTTTCGGGCTTTCTTT. Residues: CATSFRAFF.

This clone was counted a few times. V and J are TRBV12-2 and TRBJ1-4. TRBV12-2 is a listed pseudogene. This CDR3 contains 10 residues. CDR3 coding DNA: TGTGCAAGTCGCCCCCCCGAACTGTTTTTT. As protein: CASRPPELFF.

The chain employs TRBV18 and TRBJ2-1; 8 bases match TRBD1. The CDR3 has 13 residues. Per germline, CDR1 KGHSH and CDR2 LQKENI. V shed 2 bases and J 8 bases; nucleotides not matched to a gene: 2. CDR3 sequence: CASSPSQGDEQFF. The CDR3 coding sequence is TGTGCCAGCTCACCATCACAGGGGGATGAGCAGTTCTTC.

This clone showed up just a few times. The chain couples TRBV6-5 to TRBJ1-6, with D unresolved. Germline V lookup: CDR1 MNHEY, CDR2 SVGAGI. V dropped 2 bases and J dropped 10 bases, with 6 bases sitting between them. This CDR3 contains 12 residues. In nucleotides, the CDR3 is TGTGCCAGCAGTTACAAACAGTCACCCCTCCACTTT. This translates into CASSYKQSPLHF.

The rearrangement uses TRBV28 and TRBJ2-4, with 11 bases matching TRBD1. CDR3 length: 14 amino acids. CDR1 MDHEN and CDR2 SYDVKM come from the germline V gene. V dropped 8 bases and J dropped 8; count of bases not matched to a gene: 8. The CDR3 region has the DNA TGTGCCAGCGGAGGGACAGGGGGTATGGACATTCAGTACTTC. Translation: CASGGTGGMDIQYF. Variable domain in full (rest from reference TRBV28 and TRBJ2-4): DVKVTQSSRYLVKRTGEKVFLECVQDMDHENMFWYRQDPGLGLRLIYFSYDVKMKEKGDIPEGYSVSREKKERFSLILESASTNQTSMYLCASGGTGGMDIQYFGAGTRLSVL.

The V call is TRBV18, the J call TRBJ1-1; D is uncertain. CDR1 KGHSH and CDR2 LQKENI come from the germline V gene. This CDR3 has 14 amino acids. The V and J ends lost 2 bases and 0 bases respectively, with 7 bases between them. CDR3 nucleotides: TGTGCCAGCTCACCAGAGATCATGAACACTGAAGCTTTCTTT. Translating it yields CASSPEIMNTEAFF.

DNA for the CDR3: TGTGCCAGCAGTGAAGCGCAACAGGGTGCCTACTACGAGCAGTACTTC. Its protein is CASSEAQQGAYYEQYF. The rearrangement uses TRBV6-1 and TRBJ2-7; the D gene is possibly TRBD1 (6 bases). In germline, CDR1 is MNHNS, CDR2 SASEGT. Between the trimmed V and J ends, which lost 0 bases and 3 bases, there was a span of 15 bases. The length of the CDR3 is 16 residues.

The J gene is TRBJ2-7, the V gene TRBV3-1 (or the pseudogene TRBV3-2), with 7 bases lining up with TRBD1. With 4 bases clipped from V and 4 bases from J, the junction kept 7 bases outside the gene matches. This CDR3 is built from 14 residues. Looked up from germline, CDR1 is LGHDT and CDR2 is YNNKEL (reference sequence). The CDR3 here is CASSPTGQPYEQYF. The CDR3 nucleotides read TGTGCCAGCAGCCCCACGGGACAGCCGTACGAGCAGTACTTC.

In DNA, the CDR3 is TGTGCCAGCAGGCCTCCGACTAGCGGGAGGGACGAGCAGTACTTC. Amino acids: CASRPPTSGRDEQYF. This chain connects TRBV28 to TRBJ2-7, with TRBD2 matching 14 bases. The CDR3 extends over 15 amino acids. CDR1 is MDHEN and CDR2 is SYDVKM in the germline V gene. With 6 bases clipped from V and 5 bases from J, the junction kept 6 bases outside the gene matches. Supplemented by reference TRBV28 and TRBJ2-7, the full variable domain reads DVKVTQSSRYLVKRTGEKVFLECVQDMDHENMFWYRQDPGLGLRLIYFSYDVKMKEKGDIPEGYSVSREKKERFSLILESASTNQTSMYLCASRPPTSGRDEQYFGPGTRLTVT.

The chain employs TRBV4-1 and TRBJ2-7, with a tentative D call TRBD2 (6 bases). The CDR3 contains 14 residues. The germline V gene encodes CDR1 MGHRA and CDR2 YSYEKL. Trimming took 5 bases from V and 2 from J, leaving 13 bases between them. The CDR3 loop is CASSARSGAYEQYF. The CDR3 DNA is TGCGCCAGCAGCGCGCGTAGCGGCGCCTACGAGCAGTACTTC.

The CDR3 sequence is CASSVSGTGSYTGELFF. DNA of the CDR3: TGTGCCAGCAGTGTTTCCGGGACAGGGTCCTACACCGGGGAGCTGTTTTTT. The genes are TRBV6-4 and TRBJ2-2, with 9 bases identical to TRBD1. Losses at the gene ends were 4 bases for V and 3 bases for J; bases not matched to a gene: 9. From germline, CDR1 is MRHNA and CDR2 SNTAGT. This CDR3 spans 17 amino acids.

V is TRBV24-1 and J is TRBJ2-7; 8 nucleotides agree with TRBD1. Germline CDR1 and CDR2: KGHDR and SFDVKD. V shed 5 bases, J shed 4 bases, and the junction held 12 bases outside the gene matches. This CDR3 has 16 amino acids. Here the CDR3 reads CATSGRHRGVGYEQYF. The CDR3 region has the DNA TGTGCCACCAGTGGTCGGCACAGGGGGGTAGGGTACGAGCAGTACTTC.

V gene TRBV4-1 combines with J gene TRBJ2-7, with 10 bases that match TRBD1. The CDR3 spans 16 residues. From germline, CDR1 is MGHRA and CDR2 YSYEKL. V lost 0 bases and J lost 3; bases outside the gene matches: 5. Here the CDR3 reads CASSQDRRTGGYEQYF. CDR3 in DNA: TGCGCCAGCAGCCAAGATCGCCGGACAGGGGGCTACGAGCAGTACTTC.

The V and J genes are TRBV28 and TRBJ1-5, with 7 bases that match TRBD1. J gave up 5 bases and V 6 bases, and 13 bases lay outside the gene matches. The CDR3 spans 16 residues. Germline V CDR1 and CDR2: MDHEN, SYDVKM. The CDR3 DNA reads TGTGCCAGCAGCCCCTCGGAGGGGGCTCTTGATCAGCCCCAGCATTTT. It encodes CASSPSEGALDQPQHF.

This sequence joins TRBV4-2 and TRBJ2-7, with 10 bases aligning to TRBD1. Germline trimming cut 0 bases from V and 3 bases from J; bases unmatched to any gene: 11. This CDR3 is 18 amino acids long. The germline gives CDR1 LGHNA, CDR2 YNFKEQ. CDR3: CASSQDILRTGGFYEQYF. For the CDR3, the DNA is TGTGCCAGCAGCCAAGATATTTTGAGGACAGGGGGTTTCTACGAGCAGTACTTC.

This clone was recorded a few times. V gene TRBV15 combines with J gene TRBJ2-2, with 9 positions matching TRBD1. CDR3 length: 15 amino acids. With V trimmed by 5 bases and J by 5 bases, 6 bases remained unmatched. Germline assignment: CDR1 LNHNV and CDR2 YYDKDF (reference sequence). DNA of the CDR3: TGTGCCACCAGCGTAGGACAGGGGCGGACCGGGGAGCTGTTTTTT. This sequence encodes CATSVGQGRTGELFF.

This chain uses TRBV27 with TRBJ1-1; possible D gene TRBD1, 5 bases. The CDR3 length is 14 residues. Between the trimmed V and J ends, which lost 7 bases and 6 bases, there was a span of 18 bases. Per germline, CDR1 MNHEY and CDR2 SMNVEV (reference sequence). This chain's CDR3 is CASTPLGGVSEAFF. DNA for the CDR3: TGTGCCAGCACCCCGCTCGGGGGGGTTTCTGAAGCTTTCTTT.

This clone showed up just once. The chain links TRBV15 to TRBJ1-2; D possibly corresponds to TRBD1 (6 bases). Germline V CDR1 and CDR2: LNHNV, YYDKDF (reference sequence). Trimming cost V 6 bases and J 7 bases, with 21 bases left between them. This CDR3 has 15 amino acids. This CDR3 reads CATSFRRQGSSGYTF. The CDR3, as DNA: TGTGCCACCAGTTTCCGGAGGCAGGGGTCTTCTGGCTACACCTTC.

The rearrangement links TRBV28 to TRBJ1-6; D is perhaps TRBD1 (5 bases). Germline CDR1 reads MDHEN; CDR2 reads SYDVKM. The CDR3 totals 16 residues. V shed 2 bases and J shed 9 bases, with 17 bases lying between them. The CDR3 DNA reads as TGTGCCAGCAGTTTACGACCCCCGACAGTTATTTCACCCCTCCACTTT. The encoded protein is CASSLRPPTVISPLHF.

This clone turned up a few times. The genes are TRBV9 and TRBJ2-3; D is perhaps TRBD2 (6 bases). V was clipped by 3 bases and J by 0 bases, with 17 bases between them. The germline gives CDR1 SGDLS, CDR2 YYNGEE. The CDR3 spans 17 residues. CDR3 residues: CASSATGGLSSTDTQYF. The CDR3 bases are TGTGCCAGCAGCGCAACCGGGGGACTTTCTAGCACAGATACGCAGTATTTT.

This clone was counted a few times. The chain combines TRBV19 with TRBJ1-2; 11 bases map to TRBD1. CDR1 LNHDA and CDR2 SQIVND come from the germline V gene (reference sequence). The CDR3 consists of 15 residues. The V gene end was trimmed by 4 bases and the J gene end by 3 bases; junction bases not matched to a gene: 4. CDR3 in amino acids: CASSSGTGGDYGYTF. CDR3 nucleotide sequence: TGTGCCAGTAGTAGTGGGACAGGGGGTGACTATGGCTACACCTTC.